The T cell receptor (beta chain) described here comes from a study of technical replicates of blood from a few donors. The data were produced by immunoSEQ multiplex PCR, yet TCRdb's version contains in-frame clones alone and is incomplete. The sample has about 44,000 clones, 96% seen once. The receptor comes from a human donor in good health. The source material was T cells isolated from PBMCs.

The CDR3 DNA reads as TGTGCCAGCAGTGACCACCCCAGAGAGGACAGGGATAATGAAAAACTGTTTTTT. Translated: CASSDHPREDRDNEKLFF. V is TRBV25-1 and J is TRBJ1-4; 8 bases align to TRBD1. The ends lost 3 bases at V and 4 bases at J; junction bases unmatched: 13. The CDR3 is 18 amino acids. Germline CDR1 reads MGHDK; CDR2 reads SYGVNS.